This T cell receptor beta chain was sequenced during a study of prognosis after radiotherapy for stage I lung cancer. Across the study: Individuals diagnosed with stage I non-small cell lung cancer underwent enrollment between 2018 and January 2019.

The CDR3 loop spans 19 amino acids. The germline gives CDR1 MDHEN, CDR2 SYDVKM. J gave up 2 bases and V 5 bases, and 19 bases lay outside the gene matches. This clonotype was seen ten or more times. Genomic DNA served as the source from which two-round multiplex PCR generated TCR beta CDR3 amplicons. Every TRBV and TRBJ gene had its own specific primer in first-round PCR. Second-round PCR relied on universal primers. Each CDR3 protein is one row after TCRdb ran MiXCR on the multiplex PCR reads. The sample lists under 50,000 distinct CDR3 sequences, roughly a quarter occurring once. The receptor was derived from a donor aged 50 or older with non-small cell lung cancer. The V call is TRBV28, the J call TRBJ1-2, with 8 bases identical to TRBD1. The source material was PBMCs, sampled before or after stereotactic body radiation therapy (not recorded which). The chain's CDR3 is CASSPLLLRGLWSNYGYTF. CDR3 sequence (DNA): TGTGCCAGCAGTCCCTTACTTCTCAGGGGGCTGTGGTCAAACTATGGCTACACCTTC.